This T cell receptor (beta chain) was identified in a study of blood T cell repertoires in COVID-19. Study overall: Both acute and convalescent COVID-19 samples were obtained from the United States, Italy and Spain. The cDNA or gDNA used as material had been derived from T cells, B-cell-depleted T cells, or PBMCs.

In the source study's methods: How many nucleated cells were present was estimated from reference gene primer amplification. Sequencing used immunoSEQ multiplex PCR; TCRdb keeps in-frame clones, though not all of them. That table supplies the V and J calls and clone size; D and trimming were determined from the DNA. The sample includes about 160,000 clones, approximately 79% of them seen just once. Sequenced sample: peripheral blood. The source of this sequence is an elderly woman with acute or convalescent COVID-19.

CDR3 loop: CASSSSGGLATDTQYF. The CDR3 DNA reads as TGTGCCAGTAGTTCCTCGGGGGGGCTAGCAACAGATACGCAGTATTTT. This chain joins TRBV19 and TRBJ2-3; TRBD2 aligns across 8 bases. After removal of 5 bases from V and 3 bases from J, the junction contained 10 bases not matched to a gene. Germline CDR1 LNHDA, CDR2 SQIVND (reference sequence). The CDR3 extends over 16 amino acids.